The rows below give T cell receptor beta chains drawn from one sample of a study of blood T cell repertoires in COVID-19. Some clones are missing from TCRdb's copy, which holds only in-frame ones; the method was immunoSEQ multiplex PCR. The sample comprises almost 90,000 clones, approximately 88% of which are singletons, and 8.5% to 14% rests with the top ten. Sequencing used peripheral blood. The source of these receptors is an elderly man with acute or convalescent COVID-19. CDR3s include the opening cysteine and the closing phenylalanine or tryptophan. D genes are given only for firm matches. The size entry is marked missing in some rows and otherwise reads once, few, many or a size class.

>TRBJ2-5|-|-|TRBV7-2
CASSLQETQYF
TGTGCCAGCAGCCTCCAAGAGACCCAGTACTTC
>TRBJ2-7|-|TRBD1|TRBV5-5
CASSFTGTGGYEQYF
TGTGCCAGCAGCTTCACCGGGACAGGGGGCTACGAGCAGTACTTC
>TRBJ2-7|-|-|TRBV5-5
CASSIPGVSYEQYF
TGTGCCAGCAGCATCCCGGGGGTATCCTACGAGCAGTACTTC
>TRBJ2-3|-|TRBD1|TRBV4-2
CASSQGQGGRADTQYF
TGTGCCAGCAGCCAAGGACAGGGGGGCCGGGCAGATACGCAGTATTTT
>TRBJ1-2|-|TRBD1|TRBV5-6
CASSAGQAFYVNTF
TGTGCCAGCAGCGCGGGACAGGCCTTTTATGTCAACACCTTC
>TRBJ2-2|-|-|TRBV19
CASSGSGGQAGELFF
TGTGCCAGTAGTGGGAGCGGAGGGCAGGCCGGGGAGCTGTTTTTT
>TRBJ2-7|-|-|TRBV2
CARGGAGYEQYF
TGTGCCAGGGGAGGCGCCGGGTACGAGCAGTACTTC
>TRBJ2-1|-|TRBD2|TRBV18
CASSRGTSGGNLSSYNEQFF
TGTGCCAGCTCACGAGGGACTAGCGGGGGCAACTTGAGCTCCTACAATGAGCAGTTCTTC
>TRBJ1-3|-|-|TRBV5-1
CASSLVGTSGNTIYF
TGCGCCAGCAGCTTGGTCGGGACTTCTGGAAACACCATATATTTT
>TRBJ1-1|few|TRBD1|TRBV10-3
CAISGRDSQRGNEAFF
TGTGCCATCAGTGGCCGGGACAGTCAACGAGGGAATGAAGCTTTCTTT
>TRBJ1-1|-|TRBD1|TRBV7-2
CASSLEGGGTEAFF
TGTGCCAGCAGCTTAGAAGGGGGCGGGACTGAAGCTTTCTTT
>TRBJ1-5|-|-|TRBV2
CASSGNRDGNQPQHF
TGTGCCAGCAGTGGAAACAGGGACGGCAATCAGCCCCAGCATTTT
>TRBJ1-2|-|TRBD1|TRBV5-6
CASSRQGVTMGNGYTF
TGTGCCAGCAGCCGACAGGGGGTGACTATGGGGAATGGCTACACCTTC
>TRBJ1-1|-|TRBD1|TRBV28
CASSLADRVEAFF
TGTGCCAGCAGTTTAGCGGACAGGGTTGAAGCTTTCTTT
>TRBJ1-6|-|-|TRBV27
CASSFTTIYNSPLHF
TGTGCCAGCAGTTTTACAACGATCTATAATTCACCCCTCCACTTT
>TRBJ1-1|-|-|TRBV5-1
CASSLRPAGENTEAFF
TGCGCCAGCAGCTTACGACCCGCAGGTGAAAACACTGAAGCTTTCTTT
>TRBJ2-1|once|TRBD1|TRBV2
CATTGGRYNEQFF
TGTGCCACTACAGGGGGCCGATACAATGAGCAGTTCTTC
>TRBJ2-3|-|-|TRBV15
CATSRDHVRGAGLADTQYF
TGTGCCACCAGCAGAGATCACGTCAGGGGGGCAGGACTGGCAGATACGCAGTATTTT
>TRBJ1-5|-|-|TRBV15
CATSSLYSNQPQHF
TGTGCCACCAGCAGCCTTTATAGCAATCAGCCCCAGCATTTT
>TRBJ1-1|-|-|TRBV2
CASSEANGGRNTEAFF
TGTGCCAGCAGTGAAGCGAACGGGGGTCGGAACACTGAAGCTTTCTTT
>TRBJ1-2|few|-|TRBV13
CASSPATGTPNYGYTF
TGTGCCAGCAGCCCAGCCACGGGGACTCCTAACTATGGCTACACCTTC
>TRBJ1-6|few|-|TRBV7-9
CASSLQSPNNSPLHF
TGTGCCAGCAGCCTACAGAGTCCAAATAATTCACCCCTCCACTTT
>TRBJ2-1|-|-|TRBV25-1
CASSSAGLNEQFF
TGTGCCAGCAGTTCGGCGGGCCTCAATGAGCAGTTCTTC
>TRBJ2-1|-|TRBD1|TRBV5-4
CASSFTRDSLYNEQFF
TGTGCCAGCAGCTTTACCCGGGACAGCCTCTACAATGAGCAGTTCTTC
>TRBJ2-7|-|TRBD1|TRBV5-4
CASSLVPGGEQYF
TGTGCCAGCAGCTTGGTGCCAGGGGGCGAGCAGTACTTC
>TRBJ1-1|-|TRBD1|TRBV9
CASSGGVGQGAEAFF
TGTGCCAGCAGCGGCGGGGTTGGACAGGGGGCTGAAGCTTTCTTT
>TRBJ2-3|-|TRBD2|TRBV18
CASSLPGLAGGSDTQYF
TGTGCCAGCTCACTCCCCGGACTAGCGGGAGGGTCCGACACGCAGTATTTT
>TRBJ2-1|-|TRBD1|TRBV25-1
CASRATGGNEQFF
TGTGCCAGCAGAGCCACAGGGGGCAATGAGCAGTTCTTC
>TRBJ1-6|-|-|TRBV14
CASSQAGSSSPLHF
TGTGCCAGCAGCCAAGCGGGGTCTAGTTCACCCCTCCACTTT
>TRBJ2-3|-|TRBD2|TRBV6-2/TRBV6-3
CASSYSGLATYDTQYF
TGTGCCAGCAGTTACTCCGGACTAGCGACATACGATACGCAGTATTTT
>TRBJ2-7|few|-|TRBV18
CASSGTRDTYEQYF
TGTGCCAGCTCCGGTACCAGGGACACCTACGAGCAGTACTTC
>TRBJ2-2|-|TRBD1|TRBV15
CATSRDRDRGRTGELFF
TGTGCCACCAGCAGAGATCGGGACAGGGGGCGTACCGGGGAGCTGTTTTTT
>TRBJ1-4|once|TRBD1|TRBV11-2
CASSRGQGRGHEKLFF
TGTGCCAGCAGCCGAGGACAGGGACGGGGTCATGAAAAACTGTTTTTT
>TRBJ1-1|-|-|TRBV25-1
CASSEGVSEAFF
TGTGCCAGCAGTGAAGGAGTGTCTGAAGCTTTCTTT
>TRBJ2-1|-|TRBD1|TRBV19
CASSTPGQGARDEQFF
TGTGCCAGTAGTACCCCGGGACAGGGGGCGCGGGATGAGCAGTTCTTC
>TRBJ2-4|-|-|TRBV7-2
CASSLTRGIQYF
TGTGCCAGCAGCTTAACGCGGGGCATTCAGTACTTC
>TRBJ2-1|-|-|TRBV7-7
CASSQGLSDSNEQFF
TGTGCTAGCAGCCAGGGGCTAAGTGACTCCAATGAGCAGTTCTTC